This entry concerns a single TCR beta chain. With V trimmed by 10 bases and J by 7 bases, 13 bases remained unmatched. CDR3 length: 13 amino acids. Germline CDR1 reads MNHEY; CDR2 reads SMNVEV (reference sequence). The repertoire was sequenced with immunoSEQ multiplex PCR; TCRdb's copy has only in-frame clones and lacks some. This sample yields 200,000 to 250,000 clones, of which about 91% are seen a single time; over 12% belongs to the top ten. The entry originates in a study of blood T cell repertoires in COVID-19. Study-wide context: Specimens from acute and convalescent COVID-19 originated in the United States, Italy and Spain.

The specimen sequenced was PBMCs or T cells enriched from blood (not recorded which). The V and J genes are TRBV27 and TRBJ2-7, with 7 bases fitting TRBD2. The TCR originated in a woman aged 45-65 years with acute COVID-19. The CDR3 is CATRLASGWEQYF. Here the CDR3 DNA reads TGTGCCACCAGACTAGCCTCCGGGTGGGAGCAGTACTTC.